This record looks at one T cell receptor beta chain sequence and its context. This sample is part of a study of blood T cell repertoires in COVID-19. About the research overall: Some COVID-19 samples were acute and others convalescent; all came from the United States, Italy and Spain. T cells, B-cell-depleted T cells, or PBMCs provided the cDNA or gDNA that served as material.

CDR3 length equals 15 residues. The germline V gene has CDR1 MNHEY and CDR2 SVGAGI. Trimming took 2 bases from V and 9 from J; bases not matched to a gene: 9. In the original workflow: Estimation of nucleated cell counts was performed using reference gene primer amplification. Produced via immunoSEQ multiplex PCR; TCRdb's table is partial and in-frame only. V and J calls and clone size are as listed in that table; D and trimming were resolved from the DNA. The table shows about 170,000 clones, with 70% to 90% occurring only once. V is TRBV6-5 and J is TRBJ2-2; 7 nucleotides line up with TRBD2. The sequenced material came from peripheral blood. The TCR sequence derives from a man aged 50 to 60 with active or convalescent COVID-19. The DNA of the CDR3 is TGTGCCAGCAGTTACCTTAGGACTAGTGTTCGGGAGCTGTTTTTT. It encodes CASSYLRTSVRELFF.